These 22 T cell receptor beta chains were all obtained from the same sample, sequenced in a study of blood T cell repertoires in COVID-19 (dated by TCRdb to 2018 to 2021). Preparation of the library involved the immunoSEQ multiplex PCR assay. As stored in TCRdb, this immuneACCESS dataset retains in-frame rearrangements with V and J assigned. A fraction of the clones does not appear; measured against another copy, unresolved V genes explain less than half of the discrepancy, and the remainder lacks a known reason. Recorded for this sample are more than 350,000 clones; about 86% of them occurred a single time. Around 10% of the sample comes from the top ten. The sample comprised PBMCs or T cells enriched from blood (not recorded which). These receptors came from a woman between 45 and 65 years old who had recovered from COVID-19.

This clone appeared a few times. The chain recombines TRBV19 with TRBJ2-7; D might be TRBD1 (5 bases). Germline CDR1 and CDR2: LNHDA and SQIVND (reference sequence). With 8 bases removed from V and 6 bases from J, the gap between germline ends came to 14 bases. This CDR3 contains 12 residues. As DNA, the CDR3 is TGTGCCAGTGGCTCGTCAGGGATCGAGCAGTACTTC. Protein sequence: CASGSSGIEQYF.

The chain carries TRBV7-9 and TRBJ2-1; weak D call: TRBD2 (7 bases). V was cut by 5 bases and J by 10 bases, with 24 bases left in between. This CDR3 is 16 amino acids long. CDR1 SEHNR and CDR2 FQNEAQ come from the germline V gene (reference sequence). CDR3 in amino acids: CASSTQTGGSPGEQFF. The CDR3 DNA reads as TGTGCCAGCAGCACCCAGACGGGGGGCTCCCCGGGAGAGCAGTTCTTC.

The J gene is TRBJ1-2, the V gene TRBV5-1, with a tentative D call TRBD1 (6 bases). This CDR3 region has 15 residues. V was pared by 3 bases and J by 1 base, with 13 bases between. Looked up from germline, CDR1 is SGHRS and CDR2 is YFSETQ. The CDR3 loop reads CASSSAGDVNYGYTF. The CDR3 nucleotides are TGCGCCAGCAGCTCAGCAGGGGATGTTAACTATGGCTACACCTTC. The full variable domain, rest sourced from reference TRBV5-1 and TRBJ1-2, is KAGVTQTPRYLIKTRGQQVTLSCSPISGHRSVSWYQQTPGQGLQFLFEYFSETQRNKGNFPGRFSGRQFSNSRSEMNVSTLELGDSALYLCASSSAGDVNYGYTFGSGTRLTVV.

V is TRBV5-8 and J is TRBJ2-5; 10 nucleotides line up with TRBD2. This CDR3 has 17 amino acids. With V trimmed by 4 bases and J by 5 bases, 14 bases remained unmatched. CDR1 SGHTS and CDR2 YDEGEE come from the germline V gene. The CDR3 loop is CASSPLTKAGGLETQYF. CDR3 in DNA: TGTGCCAGCAGCCCATTGACCAAAGCGGGGGGGCTGGAGACCCAGTACTTC.

This chain uses TRBV7-6 with TRBJ1-4, with D possibly TRBD1 on 5 matching bases. The length of the CDR3 is 14 residues. Trimming removed 6 bases from V and 6 bases from J, with 14 bases in between. Germline CDR1 reads SGHVS; CDR2 reads FNYEAQ. This CDR3 is CASSPSRGDEKLFF. The CDR3 bases are TGTGCCAGCAGTCCCAGTAGGGGTGATGAAAAACTGTTTTTT.

This clone was picked up many times. This sequence joins TRBV6-4 and TRBJ2-2; tentative D call: TRBD1 (6 bases). This CDR3 has 13 amino acids. From germline, CDR1 is MRHNA and CDR2 SNTAGT. The ends were cut back, 3 bases at V and 4 bases at J, with 6 bases in the middle. The CDR3 loop is CASSEDSTGELFF. The CDR3 region has the DNA TGTGCCAGCAGTGAGGACAGCACCGGGGAGCTGTTTTTT.

V gene TRBV2 combines with J gene TRBJ2-7; a weak D match, TRBD2 (6 bases). CDR3 size: 16 residues. Germline CDR1 SNHLY, CDR2 FYNNEI. V lost 4 bases and J 4 bases, leaving 20 bases between the germline ends. The CDR3 reads CASSVLSGGGLYEQYF. The DNA for the CDR3 is TGTGCCAGCAGTGTACTATCCGGGGGAGGCTTGTACGAGCAGTACTTC.

The chain combines TRBV2 with TRBJ2-5; TRBD1 might be the D (5 bases). Per germline, CDR1 SNHLY and CDR2 FYNNEI. V was trimmed by 4 bases and J by 10 bases, leaving 13 bases between them. This CDR3 is 12 amino acids long. The CDR3 spells CASSVQGRVQYF. In nucleotides, the CDR3 is TGTGCCAGCAGTGTCCAGGGAAGAGTCCAGTACTTC.

This chain uses TRBV7-9 with TRBJ1-4, with D tentatively TRBD1 (6 bases). Trimming took 5 bases from V and 6 from J, leaving 10 bases between them. Germline V lookup: CDR1 SEHNR, CDR2 FQNEAQ (reference sequence). This CDR3 comprises 13 residues. The CDR3 DNA follows: TGTGCCAGCAGCCCCCCAGGGGATGAAAAACTGTTTTTT. Its protein product is CASSPPGDEKLFF. The whole variable domain, remainder taken from reference TRBV7-9 and TRBJ1-4, is DTGVSQNPRHKITKRGQNVTFRCDPISEHNRLYWYRQTLGQGPEFLTYFQNEAQLEKSRLLSDRFSAERPKGSFSTLEIQRTEQGDSAMYLCASSPPGDEKLFFGSGTQLSVL.

The V and J genes are TRBV6-5 and TRBJ2-1; 10 bases map to TRBD2. The V and J ends lost 4 bases and 5 bases, in that order; junction bases with no gene match: 2. Germline V lookup: CDR1 MNHEY, CDR2 SVGAGI. The CDR3 contains 14 residues. The CDR3 region is CASSLSGGDNEQFF. DNA for the CDR3: TGTGCCAGCAGTTTAAGCGGGGGGGACAATGAGCAGTTCTTC.

The rearrangement links TRBV3-1 (or the pseudogene TRBV3-2) to TRBJ1-5, with TRBD1 matching over 9 bases. There are 14 residues in the CDR3. From germline, CDR1 is LGHDT and CDR2 YNNKEL (reference sequence). J gave up 7 bases and V 5 bases, and 6 bases lay outside the gene matches. This CDR3 reads CASSFRDRDQPQHF. CDR3 nucleotide sequence: TGTGCCAGCAGCTTCCGGGACAGGGACCAGCCCCAGCATTTT.

The chain combines TRBV6-5 with TRBJ1-1; D gene ambiguous. The CDR3 extends over 14 amino acids. The germline V gene encodes CDR1 MNHEY and CDR2 SVGAGI. V was clipped by 2 bases and J by 5 bases, with 12 bases between them. The CDR3 region has the DNA TGTGCCAGCAGTTACGGTACGGGAGGAACTGAAGCTTTCTTT. This codes for CASSYGTGGTEAFF.

The chain couples TRBV5-6 to TRBJ1-5, with 7 bases lining up with TRBD1. After removal of 4 bases from V and 5 bases from J, the junction contained 15 bases not matched to a gene. Germline CDR1 is SGHDT and CDR2 is YYEEEE. This CDR3 has 17 amino acids. The CDR3 sequence: CASSQTGTLPVDQPQHF. The CDR3 DNA sequence: TGTGCCAGCAGCCAGACAGGGACCCTTCCGGTGGATCAGCCCCAGCATTTT.

V usage is TRBV7-8 and J usage is TRBJ1-2, with D possibly matching TRBD1 (6 bases). The germline V gene has CDR1 SGHVS and CDR2 FQNEAQ. The CDR3 covers 15 residues. Trimming shortened V by 5 bases and J by 7 bases, and 20 bases separated the two germline ends. The CDR3: CASSPGGGAMGGYTF. CDR3 DNA: TGTGCCAGCAGCCCGGGGGGGGGCGCTATGGGTGGCTACACCTTC.

V is TRBV7-9 and J is TRBJ1-4; 9 bases match TRBD1. Trimming at V came to 4 bases and at J to 7 bases, leaving 4 bases not matched to a gene. The CDR3 extends over 14 amino acids. From germline, CDR1 is SEHNR and CDR2 FQNEAQ (reference sequence). CDR3 bases: TGTGCCAGCAGCTGGGACAGGGCTAGTGAAAAACTGTTTTTT. Its protein is CASSWDRASEKLFF.

This sequence joins TRBV4-1 and TRBJ2-7; no reliable D call. This CDR3 comprises 16 residues. Germline V gene lookup returns CDR1 MGHRA and CDR2 YSYEKL. Deletions cut 3 bases from V and 0 bases from J, with 15 bases between. In DNA, the CDR3 is TGCGCCAGCAGCCAGGGCGTACCACTTAGCTCCTACGAGCAGTACTTC. Residues: CASSQGVPLSSYEQYF.

The chain links TRBV12-5 to TRBJ2-3, with D perhaps TRBD2 (6 bases). CDR3 length equals 14 residues. The germline CDR1 and CDR2 sequences are LGHNT and FRNRAP. The ends were cut back, 6 bases at V and 4 bases at J, with 14 bases in the middle. Written as DNA, the CDR3 is TGTGCTAGTGGCTGGGGCGGCGGGGCAGATACGCAGTATTTT. Translating gives CASGWGGGADTQYF.

This chain links TRBV7-2 with TRBJ1-1; D not resolved. Trimming removed 5 bases at V and 4 bases at J, with 17 bases between. There are 15 residues in the CDR3. Germline values: CDR1 SGHTA, CDR2 FQGNSA. The DNA for the CDR3 is TGTGCCAGCAGCGCCAACCACGGGTCGGGCACTGAAGCTTTCTTT. Encoded protein: CASSANHGSGTEAFF.

V and J are TRBV28 and TRBJ1-1; D remains ambiguous. This CDR3 is 15 amino acids long. V was clipped by 3 bases and J by 0 bases, with 11 bases between them. CDR1 MDHEN and CDR2 SYDVKM come from the germline V gene. The CDR3 sequence: CASSLFTVLNTEAFF. The CDR3, as DNA: TGTGCCAGCAGTTTGTTCACAGTCCTGAACACTGAAGCTTTCTTT.

The gene calls are TRBV15 and TRBJ2-3; 7 bases map to TRBD1. The CDR3 runs to 16 residues. The J segment lost 1 base and the V segment lost 5 bases, leaving 9 bases of the junction unmatched. Germline V gene data show CDR1 as LNHNV and CDR2 as YYDKDF (reference sequence). In nucleotides, the CDR3 is TGTGCCACCAGCCCCCGGGACAGCCCCGGCACAGATACGCAGTATTTT. Translating gives CATSPRDSPGTDTQYF.

This chain uses TRBV30 with TRBJ1-2; TRBD1 matches 7 bases. V lost 8 bases and J lost 2; bases outside the gene matches: 8. The CDR3 spans 13 residues. From germline, CDR1 is GTSNPN and CDR2 SVGIG (reference sequence). This CDR3 is CAISQTGNYGYTF. The CDR3, as DNA: TGTGCCATTTCCCAGACAGGGAACTATGGCTACACCTTC.

This sequence joins TRBV28 and TRBJ1-3; D possibly corresponds to TRBD1 (6 bases). The V gene's germline CDR1 is MDHEN and CDR2 SYDVKM. The length of the CDR3 is 17 residues. V shed 2 bases and J shed 3 bases, with 17 bases lying between them. The CDR3 protein is CASSLGAGVLVGNTIYF. The CDR3 nucleotides are TGTGCCAGCAGTTTAGGGGCAGGGGTTTTGGTTGGAAACACCATATATTTT. The whole variable domain, filled in from reference TRBV28 and TRBJ1-3, reads DVKVTQSSRYLVKRTGEKVFLECVQDMDHENMFWYRQDPGLGLRLIYFSYDVKMKEKGDIPEGYSVSREKKERFSLILESASTNQTSMYLCASSLGAGVLVGNTIYFGEGSWLTVV.